Presented here are 13 T cell receptor beta chains from one specimen sequenced in a study of T cell responses to AZD1222 COVID-19 vaccine (dated by TCRdb to about 2021). The intended sense of this specimen's time point label: baseline before first vaccination. Libraries were constructed by the immunoSEQ multiplex PCR assay. The immuneACCESS repertoire file appears here via TCRdb, limited to in-frame rearrangements. These files lack a portion of the clones; in checked studies, under half of the deficit traces to unresolved V genes, and the cause of the others is not known. A total of almost 55,000 clones appear in this sample, roughly 80% of them only once. The top ten clonotypes cover about 9.4% of the sample. The sequencing used peripheral blood, collected on day 0 of AZD1222 vaccination. All receptors come from an adult in good health.

The rearrangement joins TRBV3-1 (or the pseudogene TRBV3-2) to TRBJ2-5, with D hard to call. V shed 2 bases and J shed 4 bases, with 14 bases lying between them. The CDR3 loop spans 15 amino acids. Germline CDR1 is LGHDT and CDR2 is YNNKEL (reference sequence). The CDR3 spells CASSQSLPGGETQYF. The CDR3, as DNA: TGTGCCAGCAGCCAATCCCTCCCGGGCGGAGAGACCCAGTACTTC.

This chain links TRBV6-5 with TRBJ2-6; D remains unclear. The germline V gene has CDR1 MNHEY and CDR2 SVGAGI. The CDR3 length is 15 residues. V dropped 0 bases and J dropped 4 bases, with 7 bases sitting between them. Here the CDR3 reads CASSYSFPGANVLTF. CDR3 in DNA: TGTGCCAGCAGTTACTCGTTTCCCGGGGCCAACGTCCTGACTTTC.

The V gene is TRBV29-1, the J gene TRBJ2-5; possibly TRBD1 or TRBD2 for D (5 bases each). This CDR3 has 13 residues. CDR1 SQVTM and CDR2 ANQGSEA come from the germline V gene. V dropped 8 bases and J dropped 4 bases, with 17 bases sitting between them. In DNA, the CDR3 is TGCAGCACTGCCGAGGGGAAAAGAGAGACCCAGTACTTC. Its protein is CSTAEGKRETQYF.

The rearrangement joins TRBV4-3 to TRBJ1-2, with 11 bases fitting TRBD1. Germline V gives CDR1 LGHNA, CDR2 YSLEER. This CDR3 has 15 amino acids. V shed 0 bases, J shed 5 bases, and the junction held 2 bases outside the gene matches. The CDR3 here is CASSQEGTGGYGYTF. The CDR3 coding sequence is TGCGCCAGCAGCCAAGAGGGGACAGGGGGTTATGGCTACACCTTC.

This sequence joins TRBV21-1 and TRBJ2-2; the tabulated D call, TRBD2, remains unverified against the DNA. TRBV21-1 is flagged as a pseudogene. The CDR3 extends over 20 amino acids. The CDR3 protein is CASSKGGLSGRGLNTGELFF. The CDR3 DNA reads TGTGCCAGCAGCAAAGGGGGTCTTAGCGGGAGAGGGCTTAACACCGGGGAGCTGTTTTTT.

The chain's CDR3 is CASSWTSGGVSYEQYF. The CDR3 bases are TGTGCCAGCAGTTGGACTAGCGGGGGGGTGTCCTACGAGCAGTACTTC. The chain has TRBV11-2 and TRBJ2-7; 15 nucleotides align to TRBD2. V shed 6 bases, J shed 1 base, and the junction held 4 bases outside the gene matches. This CDR3 contains 16 residues. Germline CDR1 is SGHAT and CDR2 is FQNNGV. Drawing the rest from reference TRBV11-2 and TRBJ2-7, the complete variable domain is EAGVAQSPRYKIIEKRQSVAFWCNPISGHATLYWYQQILGQGPKLLIQFQNNGVVDDSQLPKDRFSAERLKGVDSTLKIQPAKLEDSAVYLCASSWTSGGVSYEQYFGPGTRLTVT.

The chain links TRBV5-1 to TRBJ2-5; D not resolved. V lost 4 bases and J 1 base, leaving 14 bases between the germline ends. Germline assignment: CDR1 SGHRS and CDR2 YFSETQ. The CDR3 covers 15 residues. CDR3 sequence: CASSLPTGTQETQYF. The CDR3 DNA follows: TGCGCCAGCAGCCTACCTACTGGAACCCAAGAGACCCAGTACTTC.

The chain combines TRBV25-1 with TRBJ2-7; no clear D gene. Germline lookup yields CDR1 MGHDK and CDR2 SYGVNS. Trimming removed 7 bases from V and 4 bases from J, with 11 bases in between. The CDR3 loop spans 12 amino acids. CDR3 DNA: TGTGCCAGCACCTCACAACCTTACGAGCAGTACTTC. It yields the protein CASTSQPYEQYF.

The V call is TRBV19, the J call TRBJ1-2, with 7 bases matching TRBD1. Germline trimming cut 5 bases from V and 2 bases from J; bases unmatched to any gene: 8. The CDR3 spans 15 residues. CDR1 and CDR2 from the germline V gene are LNHDA and SQIVND (reference sequence). CDR3 loop: CASSPWDSANYGYTF. The CDR3 DNA follows: TGTGCCAGTAGTCCCTGGGACAGCGCAAACTATGGCTACACCTTC. The variable domain in full, with the rest retrieved from reference TRBV19 and TRBJ1-2, is DGGITQSPKYLFRKEGQNVTLSCEQNLNHDAMYWYRQDPGQGLRLIYYSQIVNDFQKGDIAEGYSVSREKKESFPLTVTSAQKNPTAFYLCASSPWDSANYGYTFGSGTRLTVV.

There are many counts of this clone. V gene TRBV2 combines with J gene TRBJ2-3, with D possibly TRBD2 on 6 matching bases. Trimming stripped 6 bases from V and 0 bases from J, with 13 bases between. Germline lookup yields CDR1 SNHLY and CDR2 FYNNEI. This CDR3 is built from 15 residues. This CDR3 reads CASREGSRSTDTQYF. CDR3 in DNA: TGTGCCAGCAGGGAGGGTAGCAGGAGCACAGATACGCAGTATTTT. Using reference TRBV2 and TRBJ2-3 for the parts outside the CDR3, the full variable domain is EPEVTQTPSHQVTQMGQEVILRCVPISNHLYFYWYRQILGQKVEFLVSFYNNEISEKSEIFDDQFSVERPDGSNFTLKIRSTKLEDSAMYFCASREGSRSTDTQYFGPGTRLTVL.

This clone has only one observation. The chain combines TRBV5-1 with TRBJ1-3; D is uncertain. The germline CDR1 and CDR2 sequences are SGHRS and YFSETQ. Trimming stripped 1 base from V and 0 bases from J, with 5 bases between. The CDR3 has 14 residues. CDR3: CASSLSISGNTIYF. The CDR3, as DNA: TGCGCCAGCAGCTTGAGCATCTCTGGAAACACCATATATTTT.

This clone was observed a few times. The chain recombines TRBV18 with TRBJ1-5; D call uncertain. V was cut by 1 base and J by 8 bases, with 9 bases left in between. CDR3 length: 13 residues. Germline V lookup: CDR1 KGHSH, CDR2 LQKENI. Here the CDR3 reads CASSPQNGKPQHF. Written as DNA, the CDR3 is TGTGCCAGCTCACCACAGAATGGGAAGCCCCAGCATTTT.

The chain recombines TRBV19 with TRBJ1-5; D remains ambiguous. The V and J ends lost 2 bases and 8 bases respectively, with 10 bases between them. This CDR3 region has 13 residues. Germline V lookup: CDR1 LNHDA, CDR2 SQIVND (reference sequence). The CDR3 DNA sequence: TGTGCCAGTAGTATAAGGTCAATGGAGCCCCAGCATTTT. This codes for CASSIRSMEPQHF.